This T cell receptor beta chain was identified during a study of T cells in Graves' hyperthyroidism and ophthalmopathy. The table lists this clonotype with many counts. Template material for amplifying TCR beta CDR3 regions consisted of RNA transcripts. HTBI primers drove first-round RT-PCR of the TCR CDR3. TCRdb called the multiplex PCR reads again in MiXCR, with one record for every CDR3 protein. This sample has 500,000 to 550,000 distinct CDR3 sequences, with just under 20% found just once. This receptor was identified in a man between 40 and 49 years old with Graves' ophthalmopathy. The sequencing sample was made of blood.

The DNA of the CDR3 is TGTGCCAGCAGTGACGACTTACAGGGCTACTCTGGAAACACCATATATTTT. Its translation: CASSDDLQGYSGNTIYF. V usage is TRBV2 and J usage is TRBJ1-3; D is possibly TRBD1 (6 bases). Trimming left V 3 bases short and J 0 bases short, with 15 bases between. The CDR3 is 17 amino acids. From germline, CDR1 is SNHLY and CDR2 FYNNEI.